In its sample, the clone carrying this T cell receptor (beta chain) was seen many times. Its antigen is not identified. The data are from a study of T cell repertoires in cytomegalovirus infection. Study as a whole: Indications of both CMV infection and matching HLA type were provided by public TCR beta signatures.

The study's findings and limits: Based on cumulative public TCR beta family frequency, carriers of CMV plus the relevant HLA were identified. Dominating the ex vivo response were TCR beta clonotypes that were CMV-specific and HLA-C-restricted.

Losses at the gene ends were 5 bases for V and 3 bases for J; bases not matched to a gene: 2. This CDR3 is 13 amino acids long. Per germline, CDR1 SGHVS and CDR2 FQNEAQ. TCRdb recomputed calls from the reads with MiXCR, one row per CDR3 protein. The sample comprises 510,000 or so distinct CDR3 sequences, around 27% of which are singletons, and approximately 13% rests with the top ten. The source of this sequence is a human donor in good health (CMV status not recorded). Some clones in this sample may be carry-over from other donors' samples. The chain is built from TRBV7-8 and TRBJ1-2; 8 nucleotides line up with TRBD1. The sample consisted of PBMCs. The CDR3 reads CASSPTGDYGYTF. CDR3 nucleotide sequence: TGTGCCAGCAGCCCGACAGGGGACTATGGCTACACCTTC.